This TCR beta chain was sequenced in a study of regulatory T cells in long-lasting Graves disease. Noted time point: newly diagnosed GD, antithyroid drugs for less than 3 months. From PBMCs, RNA was extracted and then used to make the TCR library. Arm-PCR with iRepertoire HTBI primers amplified the CDR3 regions for these TCR beta libraries. TCRdb reprocessed the multiplex PCR reads via MiXCR and lists one record per CDR3 protein. The data contain some 220,000 distinct CDR3 sequences, roughly 19% of them seen just once; the ten biggest clones take up approximately 12%. The CDR3 runs to 14 residues. Trimming took off 3 bases at V and 10 bases at J, with 13 bases between the two ends. Per the germline V gene, CDR1 is MNHNS and CDR2 is SASEGT. These data were also reused for a study on T cells in Graves' hyperthyroidism and ophthalmopathy.

The source material was peripheral blood mononuclear cells (PBMCs), sampled at new diagnosis, from a patient treated with antithyroid drugs. This chain uses TRBV6-1 with TRBJ1-6; D remains ambiguous. The sequence derives from a woman aged 30 to 39 with Graves disease. CDR3 sequence (DNA): TGTGCCAGCAGTGATTTAGGGAACGAATCACCCCTCCACTTT. As protein: CASSDLGNESPLHF.